What follows are 21 T cell receptor beta chains derived from one specimen sequenced in a study of cytomegalovirus exposure and HLA in healthy donors. The PCR made use of 60 Vbeta and 13 Jbeta primers. Method: immunoSEQ multiplex PCR; TCRdb's copy keeps in-frame clones and lacks some. The sample holds about 160,000 clones; over 60% are singletons and the top ten take approximately 0.89%. The specimen was PBMCs. Receptors were obtained from a woman aged 50 to 65 in good health and CMV-seropositive.

A remark on this clone: The identical CDR3 is also encoded by other nucleotide sequences in the sample. J is TRBJ2-7 and V is TRBV6-5; perhaps TRBD1 as D (5 bases). V lost 8 bases, J lost 0 bases, and 8 bases lay in between. The CDR3 covers 12 residues. Germline-derived CDR1 and CDR2 are MNHEY and SVGAGI. In nucleotides, the CDR3 is TGTGCCAGCCGGCAGGGCTCCTACGAGCAGTACTTC. Translating gives CASRQGSYEQYF.

The sample holds a few counts of this clone. V and J are TRBV21-1 and TRBJ2-7; the DNA was not used to check the table's D call, TRBD1. TRBV21-1 is listed as a pseudogene. The CDR3 runs to 16 residues. The CDR3 here is CASSRIDRGSYHGQYF. The CDR3 region has the DNA TGTGCCAGCAGCAGGATCGACAGGGGATCTTACCACGGGCAGTACTTC.

This rearrangement joins TRBV5-1 to TRBJ2-7, with TRBD2 identical over 7 bases. Germline assignment: CDR1 SGHRS and CDR2 YFSETQ. J lost 0 bases, V lost 3 bases, and 6 bases had no gene match. This CDR3 spans 15 amino acids. In DNA form, the CDR3 reads TGCGCCAGCAGCTCCCTAGCGGAGAGCTCCTACGAGCAGTACTTC. Translating gives CASSSLAESSYEQYF. The entire variable domain, with the rest obtained from reference TRBV5-1 and TRBJ2-7, is as follows: KAGVTQTPRYLIKTRGQQVTLSCSPISGHRSVSWYQQTPGQGLQFLFEYFSETQRNKGNFPGRFSGRQFSNSRSEMNVSTLELGDSALYLCASSSLAESSYEQYFGPGTRLTVT.

The rearrangement links TRBV5-1 to TRBJ2-5; maybe TRBD1 (6 bases). V lost 2 bases to trimming and J lost 3 bases, with 8 bases between them. The CDR3 sequence is 13 residues long. Germline V lookup: CDR1 SGHRS, CDR2 YFSETQ. As DNA, the CDR3 is TGCGCCAGCAGCTTTCGGACAGAAGAGACCCAGTACTTC. Protein sequence: CASSFRTEETQYF.

This clone was detected once. This chain uses TRBV29-1 with TRBJ1-1, with D perhaps TRBD1 (5 bases). V lost 7 bases to trimming and J lost 1 base, with 10 bases between them. Germline CDR1 and CDR2: SQVTM and ANQGSEA. This CDR3 region has 12 residues. The CDR3 reads CSGRQTNTEAFF. DNA of the CDR3: TGCAGCGGCAGACAGACGAACACTGAAGCTTTCTTT. Full variable domain (outside the CDR3, taken from reference TRBV29-1 and TRBJ1-1): SAVISQKPSRDICQRGTSLTIQCQVDSQVTMMFWYRQQPGQSLTLIATANQGSEATYESGFVIDKFPISRPNLTFSTLTVSNMSPEDSSIYLCSGRQTNTEAFFGQGTRLTVV.

The genes are TRBV11-2 and TRBJ2-6; D remains unclear. Per germline, CDR1 SGHAT and CDR2 FQNNGV. Trimming stripped 5 bases from V and 2 bases from J, with 4 bases between. The CDR3 has 13 amino acids. The DNA for the CDR3 is TGTGCCAGCAGCCCCACTGGGGCCAACGTCCTGACTTTC. Its translation: CASSPTGANVLTF.

This sequence joins TRBV4-2 and TRBJ2-1; possible D gene TRBD2, 6 bases. Germline assignment: CDR1 LGHNA and CDR2 YNFKEQ. V lost 3 bases and J lost 4, with 13 bases in between. The CDR3 has 15 amino acids. CDR3 region: CASSQLGLEYNEQFF. The CDR3 coding sequence is TGTGCCAGCAGCCAGTTGGGACTGGAATACAATGAGCAGTTCTTC.

This chain connects TRBV2 to TRBJ1-1; 11 nucleotides agree with TRBD1. Trimming cost V 6 bases and J 1 base; bases outside gene matches: 4. Germline CDR1 and CDR2: SNHLY and FYNNEI. The CDR3 length is 15 residues. The CDR3 region is CASRDGQGANTEAFF. Written as DNA, the CDR3 is TGTGCCAGCAGGGACGGACAGGGGGCGAACACTGAAGCTTTCTTT.

This clone has just a few counts. This chain connects TRBV5-4 to TRBJ2-5; no clear D. V was clipped by 1 base and J by 2 bases, with 6 bases between them. Germline V gene lookup returns CDR1 SGHNT and CDR2 YYREEE (reference sequence). The CDR3 covers 13 residues. The CDR3 protein is CASSLLVQETQYF. For the CDR3, the DNA is TGTGCCAGCAGCTTGCTTGTACAAGAGACCCAGTACTTC.

A single count supports this clone. The chain has TRBV11-1 and TRBJ2-1; a weak D match, TRBD1 (6 bases). Germline V gene data show CDR1 as SGHAT and CDR2 as FQDESV (reference sequence). CDR3 size: 13 residues. V lost 3 bases and J 9 bases, leaving 12 bases between the germline ends. The CDR3 protein is CASSFQGIGEQFF. CDR3 sequence (DNA): TGTGCCAGCAGCTTTCAGGGGATCGGTGAGCAGTTCTTC.

This clone showed up just once. An end of the junction differs from the germline gene, which may be a read error. The chain uses TRBV10-1 and TRBJ2-6; maybe TRBD2 (6 bases). The CDR3 sequence is 14 residues long. CDR1 and CDR2 from the germline V gene are WNHNN and SYGVQD (reference sequence). The CDR3 DNA sequence: TGCGCCGGCAGTCGGGGGAGTGGGGCCAACGTCCTGACTTTC. Residues: CAGSRGSGANVLTF.

This clone was found a few times. The chain combines TRBV28 with TRBJ2-5; TRBD2 matches 10 bases. V lost 1 base and J lost 3; bases outside the gene matches: 8. The germline V gene has CDR1 MDHEN and CDR2 SYDVKM. The CDR3 consists of 17 residues. CDR3 DNA: TGTGCCAGCAGTTTATTTATTAGGACTAGCGGAGAAGAGACCCAGTACTTC. Amino acids: CASSLFIRTSGEETQYF.

This chain connects TRBV25-1 to TRBJ2-5; 10 bases agree with TRBD1. The CDR3 sequence is 15 residues long. Germline V gene lookup returns CDR1 MGHDK and CDR2 SYGVNS. Trimming took 3 bases from V and 2 from J; bases not matched to a gene: 3. CDR3 sequence: CASSDRTGGQETQYF. The CDR3 DNA follows: TGTGCCAGCAGTGACCGGACAGGGGGTCAAGAGACCCAGTACTTC.

The rearrangement uses TRBV4-3 and TRBJ2-1; TRBD1 matches 7 bases. The CDR3 spans 13 residues. The J segment lost 7 bases and the V segment lost 5 bases, leaving 5 bases of the junction unmatched. Germline V gene sequence: CDR1 LGHNA, CDR2 YSLEER. CDR3 coding DNA: TGCGCCAGCAGCGCAGGGGGTTTGAATGAGCAGTTCTTC. Residues: CASSAGGLNEQFF.

This rearrangement joins TRBV29-1 to TRBJ2-3, with 8 bases that match TRBD1. J was trimmed by 4 bases and V by 4 bases; bases with no gene match: 4. The CDR3 has 13 residues. Per germline, CDR1 SQVTM and CDR2 ANQGSEA. Written as DNA, the CDR3 is TGCAGCGTTGCCAGGACAGGGTCAGATACGCAGTATTTT. This gives the protein CSVARTGSDTQYF.

This clone appeared a single time. The rearrangement joins TRBV7-9 to TRBJ2-3, with D possibly matching TRBD1 (5 bases). Per the germline V gene, CDR1 is SEHNR and CDR2 is FQNEAQ (reference sequence). V was shortened by 2 bases and J by 6 bases, with 24 bases between the two germline ends. This CDR3 contains 18 residues. The CDR3, as DNA: TGTGCCAGCAGCTTATTCTTAATACAGGAAATAATTAGGGATACGCAGTATTTT. Its translation: CASSLFLIQEIIRDTQYF.

V usage is TRBV2 and J usage is TRBJ1-2; D is uncertain. This CDR3 region has 15 residues. The germline V gene encodes CDR1 SNHLY and CDR2 FYNNEI. Trimming took 6 bases from V and 7 from J, leaving 21 bases between them. DNA of the CDR3: TGTGCCAGCAGAGAGGGTCTTGGACGAAAGACTGGCTACACCTTC. Translation: CASREGLGRKTGYTF.

This chain joins TRBV7-3 and TRBJ2-7, with TRBD1 identical over 8 bases. The germline V gene has CDR1 SGHTA and CDR2 FQGTGA. V shed 1 base and J 4 bases; nucleotides not matched to a gene: 6. The CDR3 is made up of 15 amino acids. CDR3 bases: TGTGCCAGCAGCTTAAAAGGGACAGGCCCATACGAGCAGTACTTC. Protein product: CASSLKGTGPYEQYF.

The V call is TRBV4-3, the J call TRBJ1-2; D call uncertain. Trimming took 0 bases from V and 4 from J, leaving 6 bases between them. Germline CDR1 LGHNA, CDR2 YSLEER. The length of the CDR3 is 13 residues. The CDR3 protein is CASSQDRFYGYTF. The CDR3, as DNA: TGCGCCAGCAGCCAAGACAGGTTCTATGGCTACACCTTC.

This clone has more than one count but fewer than ten. The rearrangement links TRBV5-4 to TRBJ2-7, with 10 bases matching TRBD2. V lost 2 bases, J lost 6 bases, and 8 bases stayed unmatched. This CDR3 region has 15 residues. In germline, CDR1 is SGHNT, CDR2 YYREEE (reference sequence). The CDR3 sequence is CASSFGAGGRGEQYF. In nucleotides, the CDR3 is TGTGCCAGCAGCTTCGGAGCGGGAGGGAGGGGCGAGCAGTACTTC.

The CDR3 is CASSRGGLAGELFF. DNA for the CDR3: TGTGCCAGCAGCCGCGGGGGGCTCGCCGGGGAGCTGTTTTTT. The chain has TRBV7-2 and TRBJ2-2; TRBD2 matches 8 bases. The CDR3 spans 14 residues. The ends lost 5 bases at V and 6 bases at J; junction bases unmatched: 5. Germline CDR1 and CDR2: SGHTA and FQGNSA.